This is a list of T cell receptor beta chains from one sample in a study of T cell responses to AZD1222 COVID-19 vaccine. Profiled with immunoSEQ multiplex PCR; TCRdb holds only in-frame clones, not every one. This sample yields roughly 160,000 clones, of which just under 95% are seen a single time; about 0.9% belongs to the top ten. The sequencing used peripheral blood, collected on day 0 of AZD1222 vaccination. The receptors originated from an adult in good health. Each CDR3 is given with its conserved first and last residue. Fields, in order: clone size, V gene, J gene, D gene, CDR3 protein, CDR3 DNA. The D gene is left open where the match is weak. Not all rows give a size; the values are once, few, many and, for expanded clones, a class.

-	TRBV13	TRBJ1-6	-	CASSLRFWGNSPLHF	TGTGCCAGCAGCTTACGTTTCTGGGGGAATTCACCCCTCCACTTT
-	TRBV12-3/TRBV12-4	TRBJ1-5	-	CASSIGNQPQHF	TGTGCCAGCAGTATCGGCAATCAGCCCCAGCATTTT
-	TRBV2	TRBJ2-5	-	CASRRGAGMGETQYF	TGTGCCAGCAGGAGGGGTGCGGGAATGGGAGAGACCCAGTACTTC
once	TRBV28	TRBJ1-6	-	CASSPPLHF	TGTGCCAGCAGTCCACCCCTCCACTTT
-	TRBV10-2	TRBJ1-6	-	CASRDGHINSPLHF	TGCGCCAGCAGGGACGGTCACATTAATTCACCCCTCCACTTT
-	TRBV7-9	TRBJ1-1	-	CASSFLRTEAFF	TGTGCCAGCAGCTTCCTAAGAACTGAAGCTTTCTTT
once	TRBV6-1	TRBJ1-2	-	CASSEWAGYYGYTF	TGTGCCAGCAGTGAATGGGCGGGATACTATGGCTACACCTTC
-	TRBV29-1	TRBJ1-5	TRBD1	CSAGTAPNQPQHF	TGCAGCGCCGGGACAGCGCCTAATCAGCCCCAGCATTTT
-	TRBV6-4	TRBJ2-1	TRBD2	CASSDGAGDYNEQFF	TGTGCCAGCAGTGACGGCGCGGGGGACTACAATGAGCAGTTCTTC
-	TRBV5-1	TRBJ1-2	-	CASSFLERMTGYTF	TGCGCCAGCAGCTTCCTGGAGAGAATGACTGGCTACACCTTC
-	TRBV21-1	TRBJ2-1	-	CASSTLGDRDRQTSYNEQFF	TGTGCCAGCAGCACCCTTGGGGACAGGGACCGCCAGACCTCCTACAATGAGCAGTTCTTC
-	TRBV16	TRBJ1-1	-	CASSPILQGKTEAFF	TGTGCCAGCAGCCCTATACTACAGGGAAAAACTGAAGCTTTCTTT
-	TRBV6-5	TRBJ1-1	-	CATAMNTEAFF	TGTGCCACAGCCATGAACACTGAAGCTTTCTTT
-	TRBV30	TRBJ2-1	TRBD2	CAWSGSGFGYEQFF	TGTGCCTGGAGTGGTAGCGGGTTCGGGTATGAGCAGTTCTTC
-	TRBV19	TRBJ1-4	-	CASRPGDLLSEKLFF	TGTGCCAGTAGGCCGGGAGATCTCTTGTCTGAAAAACTGTTTTTT
once	TRBV28	TRBJ1-3	-	CASSPPRPAPGNTIYF	TGTGCCAGCAGTCCCCCCCGGCCAGCCCCTGGAAACACCATATATTTT
-	TRBV30	TRBJ1-5	-	CAWSADSNQPQHF	TGTGCCTGGAGTGCAGACAGCAATCAGCCCCAGCATTTT
-	TRBV30	TRBJ2-1	-	CAWSRQAYNEQFF	TGTGCCTGGAGTCGACAGGCCTACAATGAGCAGTTCTTC
-	TRBV11-2	TRBJ2-2	-	CASSPNVNTGELFF	TGTGCCAGCAGCCCGAATGTGAACACCGGGGAGCTGTTTTTT
-	TRBV4-1	TRBJ1-5	-	CASSQDSQGQPQHF	TGCGCCAGCAGCCAAGACTCCCAGGGGCAGCCCCAGCATTTT
-	TRBV5-1	TRBJ2-1	-	CASSSMGSPRAPSYNEQFF	TGCGCCAGCAGCTCCATGGGTAGCCCAAGGGCCCCCTCCTACAATGAGCAGTTCTTC
-	TRBV9	TRBJ2-1	TRBD2	CASSVSSGGAYNEQFF	TGTGCCAGCAGCGTCAGTAGCGGGGGGGCCTACAATGAGCAGTTCTTC
-	TRBV6-2/TRBV6-3	TRBJ1-5	TRBD1	CASSRTGSNQPQHF	TGTGCCAGCAGTCGGACAGGTAGCAATCAGCCCCAGCATTTT
once	TRBV10-3	TRBJ1-1	TRBD1	CAISPSTGDRTEAFF	TGTGCCATCAGCCCATCGACAGGGGATCGTACTGAAGCTTTCTTT
-	TRBV6-1	TRBJ1-2	-	CASSEALVGADGYTF	TGTGCCAGCAGTGAAGCGCTTGTTGGAGCAGATGGCTACACCTTC
-	TRBV6-1	TRBJ2-7	-	CASSEARGLEQYF	TGTGCCAGCAGTGAAGCCCGGGGCTTGGAGCAGTACTTC